The clone carrying this T cell receptor (beta chain) appeared a few times. The CDR3 has 14 amino acids. Trimming at V came to 6 bases and at J to 0 bases, leaving 5 bases not matched to a gene. Germline V CDR1 and CDR2: MDHEN, SYDVKM. Original data processing: It was from reference gene primer amplification that nucleated cell counts were estimated. TCRdb's copy holds only in-frame clones and misses some; the assay was immunoSEQ multiplex PCR. The D gene and trimming were derived from the DNA, and the V and J assignments and clone size from that table. The table lists 25,000 to 30,000 clones, 88% of them singletons. The record originates from a study of blood T cell repertoires in COVID-19. Study details: Sites across the United States, Italy and Spain contributed samples from acute and convalescent COVID-19. PBMCs, B-cell-depleted T cells, or T cells provided the cDNA or gDNA that made up the material.

This TCR derives from a woman aged 45-59 years with active COVID-19. The chain carries TRBV28 and TRBJ2-7, with 7 bases matching TRBD1. The sequencing sample was made of peripheral blood. This CDR3 is CASRTQGSSYEQYF. Here the CDR3 DNA reads TGTGCCAGCAGGACACAGGGGTCCTCCTACGAGCAGTACTTC.